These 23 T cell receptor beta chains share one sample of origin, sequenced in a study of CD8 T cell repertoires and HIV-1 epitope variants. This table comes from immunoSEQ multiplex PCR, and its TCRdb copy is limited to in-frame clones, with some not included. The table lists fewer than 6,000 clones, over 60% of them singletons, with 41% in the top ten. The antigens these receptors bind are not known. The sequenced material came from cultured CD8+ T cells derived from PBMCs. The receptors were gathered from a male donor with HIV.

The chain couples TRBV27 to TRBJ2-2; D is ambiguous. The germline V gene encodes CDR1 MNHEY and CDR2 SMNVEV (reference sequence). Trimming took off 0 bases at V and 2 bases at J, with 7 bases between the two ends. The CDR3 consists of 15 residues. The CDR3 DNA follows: TGTGCCAGCAGTTTATCCGGCAGCAACACCGGGGAGCTGTTTTTT. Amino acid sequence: CASSLSGSNTGELFF.

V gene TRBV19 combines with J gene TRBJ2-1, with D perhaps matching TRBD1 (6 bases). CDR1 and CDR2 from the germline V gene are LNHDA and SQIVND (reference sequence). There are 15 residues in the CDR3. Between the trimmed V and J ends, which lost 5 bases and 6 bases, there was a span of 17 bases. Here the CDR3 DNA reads TGTGCCAGTAGTTTACAGGGCCATAACCTCAATGAGCAGTTCTTC. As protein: CASSLQGHNLNEQFF.

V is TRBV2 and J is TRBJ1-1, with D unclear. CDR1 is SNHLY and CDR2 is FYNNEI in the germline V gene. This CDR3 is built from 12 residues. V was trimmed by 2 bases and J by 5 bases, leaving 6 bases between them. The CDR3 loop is CASSEWGTEAFF. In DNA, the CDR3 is TGTGCCAGCAGTGAATGGGGAACTGAAGCTTTCTTT.

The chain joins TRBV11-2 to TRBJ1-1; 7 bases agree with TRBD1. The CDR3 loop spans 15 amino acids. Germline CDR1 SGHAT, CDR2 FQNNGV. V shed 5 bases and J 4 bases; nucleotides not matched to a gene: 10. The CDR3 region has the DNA TGTGCCAGCAGCCGGGACAGTTTATATCCCACTGAAGCTTTCTTT. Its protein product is CASSRDSLYPTEAFF.

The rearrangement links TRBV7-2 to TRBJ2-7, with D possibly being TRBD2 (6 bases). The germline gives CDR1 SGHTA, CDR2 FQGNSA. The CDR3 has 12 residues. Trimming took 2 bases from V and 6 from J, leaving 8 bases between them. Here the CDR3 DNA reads TGTGCCAGCAGCTTACGAGCGGGCGAGCAGTACTTC. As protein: CASSLRAGEQYF. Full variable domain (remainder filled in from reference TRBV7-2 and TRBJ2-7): GAGVSQSPSNKVTEKGKDVELRCDPISGHTALYWYRQSLGQGLEFLIYFQGNSAPDKSGLPSDRFSAERTGGSVSTLTIQRTQQEDSAVYLCASSLRAGEQYFGPGTRLTVT.

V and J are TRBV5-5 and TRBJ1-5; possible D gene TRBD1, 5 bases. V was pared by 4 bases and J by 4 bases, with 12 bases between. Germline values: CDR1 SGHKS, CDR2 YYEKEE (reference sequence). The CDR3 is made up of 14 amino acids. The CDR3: CASSRNRGNQPQHF. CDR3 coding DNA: TGTGCCAGCAGCCGGAACCGGGGGAATCAGCCCCAGCATTTT. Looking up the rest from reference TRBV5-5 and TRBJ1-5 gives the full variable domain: DAGVTQSPTHLIKTRGQQVTLRCSPISGHKSVSWYQQVLGQGPQFIFQYYEKEERGRGNFPDRFSARQFPNYSSELNVNALLLGDSALYLCASSRNRGNQPQHFGDGTRLSIL.

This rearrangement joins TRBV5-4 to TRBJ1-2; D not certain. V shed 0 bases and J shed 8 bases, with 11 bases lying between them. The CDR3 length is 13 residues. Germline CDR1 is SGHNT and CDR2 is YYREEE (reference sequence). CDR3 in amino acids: CASSLVVEEGYTF. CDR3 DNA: TGTGCCAGCAGCTTGGTGGTGGAGGAGGGCTACACCTTC.

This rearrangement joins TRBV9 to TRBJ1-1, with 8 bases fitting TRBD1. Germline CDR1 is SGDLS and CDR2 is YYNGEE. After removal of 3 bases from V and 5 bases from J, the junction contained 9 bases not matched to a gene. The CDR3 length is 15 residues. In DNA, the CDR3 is TGTGCCAGCAGCGCGTCAGGGGGCTCGGGGACTGAAGCTTTCTTT. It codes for CASSASGGSGTEAFF.

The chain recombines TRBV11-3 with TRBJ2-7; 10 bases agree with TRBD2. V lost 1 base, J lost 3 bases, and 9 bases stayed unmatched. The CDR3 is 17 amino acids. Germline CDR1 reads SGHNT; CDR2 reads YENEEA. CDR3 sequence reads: CASSLGLAGRTDYEQYF. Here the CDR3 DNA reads TGTGCCAGCAGCTTAGGACTAGCGGGCCGCACTGACTACGAGCAGTACTTC.

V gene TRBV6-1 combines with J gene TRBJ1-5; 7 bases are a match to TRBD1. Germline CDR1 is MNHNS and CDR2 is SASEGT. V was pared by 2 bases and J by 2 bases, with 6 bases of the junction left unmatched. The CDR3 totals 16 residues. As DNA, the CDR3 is TGTGCCAGCAGTGAACAGTCAGGGGGAGGCAATCAGCCCCAGCATTTT. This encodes CASSEQSGGGNQPQHF.

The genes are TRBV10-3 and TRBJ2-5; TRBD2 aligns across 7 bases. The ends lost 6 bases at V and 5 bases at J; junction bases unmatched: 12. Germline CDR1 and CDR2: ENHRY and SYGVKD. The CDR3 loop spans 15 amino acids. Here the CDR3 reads CAIRPGLTTQETQYF. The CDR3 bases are TGTGCCATCAGACCGGGACTAACTACCCAGGAGACCCAGTACTTC.

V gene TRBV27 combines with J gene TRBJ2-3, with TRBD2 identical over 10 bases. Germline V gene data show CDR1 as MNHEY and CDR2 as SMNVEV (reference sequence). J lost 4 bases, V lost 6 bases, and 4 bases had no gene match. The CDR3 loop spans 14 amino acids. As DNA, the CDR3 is TGTGCCAGCAGCCTCAGCGGGGGGGCAGATACGCAGTATTTT. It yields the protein CASSLSGGADTQYF.

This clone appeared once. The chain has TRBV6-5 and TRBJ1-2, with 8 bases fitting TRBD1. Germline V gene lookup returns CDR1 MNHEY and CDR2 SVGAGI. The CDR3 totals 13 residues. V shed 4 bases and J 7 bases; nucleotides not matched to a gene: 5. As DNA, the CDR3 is TGTGCCAGCAGTTTACAGGGGGTGACTGGCTACACCTTC. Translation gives CASSLQGVTGYTF.

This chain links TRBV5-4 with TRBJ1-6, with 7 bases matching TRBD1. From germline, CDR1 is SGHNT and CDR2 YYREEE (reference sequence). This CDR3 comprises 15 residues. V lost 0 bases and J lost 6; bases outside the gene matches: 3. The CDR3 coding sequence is TGTGCCAGCAGCTTGGGAGGGGGCGTTAATTCACCCCTCCACTTT. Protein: CASSLGGGVNSPLHF.

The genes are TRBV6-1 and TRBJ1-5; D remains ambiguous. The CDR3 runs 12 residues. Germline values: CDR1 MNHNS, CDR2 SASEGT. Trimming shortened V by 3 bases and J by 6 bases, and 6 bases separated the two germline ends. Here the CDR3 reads CASSDPGQPQHF. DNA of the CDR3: TGTGCCAGCAGTGACCCGGGTCAGCCCCAGCATTTT.

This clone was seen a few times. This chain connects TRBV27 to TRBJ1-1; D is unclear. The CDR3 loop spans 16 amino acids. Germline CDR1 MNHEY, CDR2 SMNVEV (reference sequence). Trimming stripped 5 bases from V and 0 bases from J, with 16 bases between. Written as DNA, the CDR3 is TGTGCCAGCAGTCTCTACGGGGAGGATCTGAACACTGAAGCTTTCTTT. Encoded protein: CASSLYGEDLNTEAFF.

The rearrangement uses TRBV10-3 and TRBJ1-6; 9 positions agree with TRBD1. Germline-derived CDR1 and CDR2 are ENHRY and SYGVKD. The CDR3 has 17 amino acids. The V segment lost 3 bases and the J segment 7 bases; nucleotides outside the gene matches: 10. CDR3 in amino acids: CAISDRAEGQGNSPLHF. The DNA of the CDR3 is TGTGCCATCAGTGACCGGGCAGAAGGACAGGGGAATTCACCCCTCCACTTT.

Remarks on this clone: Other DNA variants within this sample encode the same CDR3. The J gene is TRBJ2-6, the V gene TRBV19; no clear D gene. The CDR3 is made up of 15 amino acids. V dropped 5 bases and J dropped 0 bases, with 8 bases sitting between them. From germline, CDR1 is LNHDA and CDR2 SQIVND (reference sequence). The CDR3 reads CASSVTGSGANVLTF. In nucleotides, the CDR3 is TGTGCCAGTAGTGTTACGGGCTCTGGGGCCAACGTCCTGACTTTC.

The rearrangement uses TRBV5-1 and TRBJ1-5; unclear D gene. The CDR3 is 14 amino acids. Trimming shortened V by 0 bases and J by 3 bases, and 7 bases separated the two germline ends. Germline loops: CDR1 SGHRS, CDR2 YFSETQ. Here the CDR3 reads CASSLEGTNQPQHF. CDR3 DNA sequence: TGCGCCAGCAGCTTGGAGGGTACCAATCAGCCCCAGCATTTT.

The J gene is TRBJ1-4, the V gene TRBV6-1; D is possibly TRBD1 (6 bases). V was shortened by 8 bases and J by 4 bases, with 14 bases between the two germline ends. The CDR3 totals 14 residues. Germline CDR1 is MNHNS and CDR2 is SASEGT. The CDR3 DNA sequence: TGTGCCAGCTCGGGGGGGCTTAGTAATGAAAAACTGTTTTTT. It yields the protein CASSGGLSNEKLFF.

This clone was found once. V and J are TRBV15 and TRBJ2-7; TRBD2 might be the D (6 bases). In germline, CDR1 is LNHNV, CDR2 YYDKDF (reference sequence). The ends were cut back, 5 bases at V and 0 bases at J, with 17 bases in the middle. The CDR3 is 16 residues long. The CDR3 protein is CATSSDHSGSSYEQYF. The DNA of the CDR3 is TGTGCCACCAGCTCCGACCATAGCGGAAGCTCCTACGAGCAGTACTTC.

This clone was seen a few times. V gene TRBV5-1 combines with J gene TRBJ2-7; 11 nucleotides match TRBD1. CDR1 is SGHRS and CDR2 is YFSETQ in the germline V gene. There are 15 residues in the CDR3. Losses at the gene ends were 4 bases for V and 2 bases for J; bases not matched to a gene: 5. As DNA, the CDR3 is TGCGCCAGCAGCCCAATGGGACAGGGGGCCTACGAGCAGTACTTC. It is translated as CASSPMGQGAYEQYF.

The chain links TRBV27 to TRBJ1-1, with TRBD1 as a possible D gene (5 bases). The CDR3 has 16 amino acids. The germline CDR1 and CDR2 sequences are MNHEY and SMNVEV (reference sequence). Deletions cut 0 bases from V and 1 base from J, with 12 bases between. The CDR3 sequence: CASSLSPTGQNTEAFF. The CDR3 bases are TGTGCCAGCAGTTTATCCCCAACAGGTCAGAACACTGAAGCTTTCTTT.